This T cell receptor beta chain was captured by sequencing in a study of T cell repertoires in ileal Crohn's disease. Study-level background: Postoperative therapy was given to about half: around eleven thiopurines, fewer than 20 anti-TNF agents.

TCRdb keeps only in-frame clones here, not all; method: immunoSEQ multiplex PCR. The table records over 4,500 clones, about 81% of them present only once. This receptor was taken from an adult with Crohn's disease. The source material was ileal tissue.

The CDR3: CASKDGGSPLHF. The CDR3 coding sequence is TGTGCCAGCAAAGACGGAGGTTCACCCCTCCACTTT. The chain is built from TRBV6-5 and TRBJ1-6; unclear D gene. The CDR3 runs to 12 residues. Germline-derived CDR1 and CDR2 are MNHEY and SVGAGI. Trimming pared 7 bases from V and 9 bases from J, leaving 10 bases between.